These 24 T cell receptor beta chains were all obtained from the same sample, sequenced in a study of blood T cells in healthy people across ages. A second roughly 7 to 12 cycle PCR used barcoded and J-beta primers. TCRdb used MiXCR to reprocess the 5' RACE reads, holding one entry per CDR3 protein. The table lists around 1,700,000 distinct CDR3 sequences, roughly 30% of them singletons. The material sequenced was blood. The receptors derive from a woman younger than 45 in good health.

The rearrangement links TRBV7-6 to TRBJ1-2; no definite D call. Trimming removed 0 bases from V and 5 bases from J, with 13 bases in between. The CDR3 loop spans 15 amino acids. CDR1 and CDR2 from the germline V gene are SGHVS and FNYEAQ. CDR3 bases: TGTGCCAGCAGCTTAGCCCCCCCCGGGATATATGGCTACACCTTC. Amino acid sequence: CASSLAPPGIYGYTF.

In this sample, this clonotype turned up a few times. The chain combines TRBV10-3 with TRBJ2-5, with D hard to call. Germline assignment: CDR1 ENHRY and CDR2 SYGVKD. CDR3 size: 14 residues. V gave up 4 bases and J gave up 2 bases, with 11 bases separating them. The CDR3 DNA sequence: TGTGCCATCAGTGGGAGAGGACCTCAAGAGACCCAGTACTTC. It codes for CAISGRGPQETQYF.

This clonotype was observed a few times. A much more abundant neighbour one base away suggests this may be a read error. V usage is TRBV20-1 and J usage is TRBJ2-7; 7 nucleotides line up with TRBD1. The CDR3 sequence is 14 residues long. Germline values: CDR1 DFQATT, CDR2 SNEGSKA (reference sequence). The CDR3 protein is CSASLGQLSDERYF. The CDR3 bases are TGCAGTGCTTCCCTGGGACAGCTATCGGACGAGCGGTACTTC.

This clonotype was detected ten times or more. V and J are TRBV7-8 and TRBJ2-7; 7 nucleotides align to TRBD1. The CDR3 has 14 amino acids. CDR1 is SGHVS, CDR2 FQNEAQ, per germline. Germline trimming cut 5 bases from V and 3 bases from J; bases unmatched to any gene: 7. In DNA, the CDR3 is TGTGCCAGCAGCACTAAACAGGGGAACTACGAGCAGTACTTC. Translation: CASSTKQGNYEQYF.

Notes on this clonotype: With a much larger clone just one base away, this may be a read error. This chain joins TRBV20-1 and TRBJ2-4; TRBD2 aligns across 9 bases. The J call may not be correct, given that the DNA end is closer to TRBJ2-7. Germline V gene lookup returns CDR1 DFQATT and CDR2 SNEGSKA (reference sequence). The CDR3 is 14 residues long. The CDR3 sequence is CSARSPSGNYEQYF. Here the CDR3 DNA reads TGCAGTGCTAGGAGTCCTAGCGGGAACTACGAGCAGTACTTC.

The chain has TRBV5-1 and TRBJ1-2; D call uncertain. Germline CDR1 and CDR2: SGHRS and YFSETQ. V lost 2 bases to trimming and J lost 1 base, with 9 bases between them. The CDR3 sequence is 14 residues long. The CDR3: CASSFTSDNYGYTF. Here the CDR3 DNA reads TGCGCCAGCAGCTTCACATCCGATAACTATGGCTACACCTTC.

A few counts support this clonotype. The chain uses TRBV7-9 and TRBJ1-2; D might be TRBD1 (6 bases). Trimming cost V 1 base and J 4 bases, with 10 bases left between them. CDR1 and CDR2 from the germline V gene are SEHNR and FQNEAQ (reference sequence). This CDR3 region has 14 residues. CDR3 sequence (DNA): TGTGCCAGCAGCTTAGGGACAGATCTCTATGGCTACACCTTC. It translates to CASSLGTDLYGYTF.

This clonotype showed up just a few times. The chain has TRBV20-1 and TRBJ1-4; a possible D gene is TRBD1 (6 bases). V was cut by 5 bases and J by 7 bases, with 8 bases left in between. Germline-derived CDR1 and CDR2 are DFQATT and SNEGSKA (reference sequence). This CDR3 is built from 11 residues. CDR3 nucleotide sequence: TGCAGTGCTGGGACACTTGAAAAACTGTTTTTT. It yields the protein CSAGTLEKLFF.

This clonotype was detected many times. J is TRBJ2-1 and V is TRBV9; D ambiguous. V gave up 0 bases and J gave up 8 bases, with 9 bases separating them. The CDR3 sequence is 13 residues long. Germline lookup yields CDR1 SGDLS and CDR2 YYNGEE. This chain's CDR3 is CASSVAPPDEQFF. DNA of the CDR3: TGTGCCAGCAGCGTAGCGCCCCCTGATGAGCAGTTCTTC.

This clonotype was counted at least ten times. CDR3 region: CASSPLSGANVLTF. In DNA, the CDR3 is TGTGCCAGCAGTCCCCTATCTGGGGCCAACGTCCTGACTTTC. The chain has TRBV28 and TRBJ2-6; D unresolved. This CDR3 has 14 residues. Germline assignment: CDR1 MDHEN and CDR2 SYDVKM. V lost 5 bases and J lost 1, with 6 bases in between.

This clonotype came up a few times. With a much larger clone just one base away, this may be a read error. V is TRBV29-1 and J is TRBJ1-5; 7 bases align to TRBD1. V was pared by 5 bases and J by 5 bases, with 6 bases of the junction left unmatched. Per the germline V gene, CDR1 is SQVTM and CDR2 is ANQGSEA. The CDR3 spans 13 residues. CDR3 DNA: TGCAGCGTTTTACAGGGGTGGGATCAGCCCCAGCATTTT. Protein product: CSVLQGWDQPQHF.

This clonotype has just one count. The conserved phenylalanine or tryptophan normally closing the CDR3 is absent here, so this likely arose from a read error. This chain joins TRBV20-1 and TRBJ2-5; TRBD2 matches at 9 bases. Trimming cost V 5 bases and J 5 bases; bases outside gene matches: 9. The CDR3 is made up of 14 amino acids. Germline V gene lookup returns CDR1 DFQATT and CDR2 SNEGSKA (reference sequence). For the CDR3, the DNA is TGCAGTGCTCCCGTAGCGGGGGCGCATGAGACCCAGTACATC. Its translation: CSAPVAGAHETQYI.

This chain uses TRBV3-1 with TRBJ2-1; perhaps TRBD2 as D (5 bases). V lost 1 base, J lost 0 bases, and 10 bases lay in between. The V gene's germline CDR1 is LGHDT and CDR2 YNNKEL (reference sequence). The length of the CDR3 is 16 residues. DNA for the CDR3: TGTGCCAGCAGCCAAGTTGGAGCGGTCTCCTACAATGAGCAGTTCTTC. Protein product: CASSQVGAVSYNEQFF.

This clonotype was seen repeatedly, ten times or more. The chain is built from TRBV5-1 and TRBJ2-3, with D hard to call. Germline V CDR1 and CDR2: SGHRS, YFSETQ. Trimming left V 6 bases short and J 6 bases short, with 8 bases between. The CDR3 loop spans 11 amino acids. CDR3 in amino acids: CASTSEDTQYF. In DNA, the CDR3 is TGCGCCAGCACCTCCGAGGATACGCAGTATTTT.

This clonotype was detected many times. This chain links TRBV5-5 with TRBJ2-5; possible D gene TRBD1, 6 bases. The CDR3 spans 15 residues. Trimming cost V 1 base and J 4 bases, with 14 bases left between them. Germline-derived CDR1 and CDR2 are SGHKS and YYEKEE (reference sequence). The CDR3 spells CASSLQGLGGETQYF. CDR3 DNA: TGTGCCAGCAGCTTGCAGGGGCTTGGCGGAGAGACCCAGTACTTC.

This clonotype showed up many times. The chain uses TRBV27 and TRBJ2-7; 7 nucleotides line up with TRBD2. The CDR3 sequence is 14 residues long. Trimming took 4 bases from V and 8 from J; bases not matched to a gene: 11. In germline, CDR1 is MNHEY, CDR2 SMNVEV (reference sequence). The CDR3: CASSSPGGSIKQYF. CDR3 nucleotide sequence: TGTGCCAGCAGTTCGCCCGGGGGGTCAATCAAGCAGTACTTC.

V is TRBV29-1 and J is TRBJ2-1, with a weak D call TRBD2 (5 bases). The germline CDR1 and CDR2 sequences are SQVTM and ANQGSEA. Trimming removed 5 bases from V and 2 bases from J, with 22 bases in between. The CDR3 has 17 residues. CDR3 loop: CSVRTGEYRNPYNEQFF. The CDR3 DNA sequence: TGCAGCGTTCGGACTGGAGAATACAGAAACCCCTACAATGAGCAGTTCTTC.

This clonotype was seen more than once but under ten times. The chain is built from TRBV7-2 and TRBJ2-1, with TRBD2 matching 12 bases. With V trimmed by 2 bases and J by 10 bases, 3 bases remained unmatched. The CDR3 is 14 amino acids. CDR1 and CDR2 (germline): SGHTA, FQGNSA. The CDR3: CASSLSSGRDEQFF. Here the CDR3 DNA reads TGTGCCAGCAGCTTATCTAGCGGGAGGGACGAGCAGTTCTTC.

V gene TRBV7-9 combines with J gene TRBJ2-1; D not resolved. With 4 bases removed from V and 9 bases from J, the gap between germline ends came to 13 bases. This CDR3 contains 13 residues. Germline V gives CDR1 SEHNR, CDR2 FQNEAQ (reference sequence). CDR3 sequence: CASSSGPSSEQFF. In DNA, the CDR3 is TGTGCCAGCAGCTCAGGACCATCCAGTGAGCAGTTCTTC. Looking up the rest from reference TRBV7-9 and TRBJ2-1 gives the full variable domain: DTGVSQNPRHKITKRGQNVTFRCDPISEHNRLYWYRQTLGQGPEFLTYFQNEAQLEKSRLLSDRFSAERPKGSFSTLEIQRTEQGDSAMYLCASSSGPSSEQFFGPGTRLTVL.

In regard to this clonotype: A much bigger clone sits one base away, suggesting this may be a read error. V gene TRBV12-3 or TRBV12-4 combines with J gene TRBJ1-6, with D perhaps TRBD1 (5 bases). The CDR3 loop spans 15 amino acids. Trimming took off 2 bases at V and 10 bases at J, with 15 bases between the two ends. The CDR3 DNA sequence: TGTGCCAGCAGTTTACTCGGCAGGGTATTATCACCCCTCCACTTT. Amino acid sequence: CASSLLGRVLSPLHF.

Concerning this clonotype itself: A junction boundary mismatches the germline segment, possibly from a read error. The chain uses TRBV28 and TRBJ2-4; 8 nucleotides match TRBD1. The end of the DNA fits TRBJ2-7 better, so the J call may be wrong. From germline, CDR1 is MDHEN and CDR2 SYDVKM. The CDR3 extends over 13 amino acids. The CDR3: CASRLSDRDEQYF. CDR3 DNA sequence: TGTGCCAGCAGGTTATCGGACAGGGACGAGCAGTACTTC.

The J gene is TRBJ2-3, the V gene TRBV6-1, with TRBD2 as a possible D gene (6 bases). V lost 6 bases and J lost 0, with 13 bases in between. In germline, CDR1 is MNHNS, CDR2 SASEGT. The CDR3 is 15 residues long. This CDR3 reads CASSLRDPSTDTQYF. The CDR3 DNA reads as TGTGCCAGCAGCTTGCGGGACCCCAGCACAGATACGCAGTATTTT.

Many counts were recorded for this clonotype. The CDR3 reads CASSQDSGTSRSYEQYF. In DNA form, the CDR3 reads TGTGCCAGCAGCCAAGATTCCGGGACTAGCCGCTCCTACGAGCAGTACTTC. V usage is TRBV4-2 and J usage is TRBJ2-7; TRBD2 aligns across 9 bases. The germline V gene encodes CDR1 LGHNA and CDR2 YNFKEQ. V shed 0 bases and J 0 bases; nucleotides not matched to a gene: 6. This CDR3 has 17 residues.

The chain employs TRBV5-1 and TRBJ2-3, with a tentative D call TRBD2 (7 bases). V was shortened by 5 bases and J by 4 bases, with 14 bases between the two germline ends. CDR3 length equals 14 residues. The V gene's germline CDR1 is SGHRS and CDR2 YFSETQ. CDR3 nucleotides: TGCGCCAGCAGACTCCGCGGGGGCCCAGATACGCAGTATTTT. Its protein product is CASRLRGGPDTQYF.